The clone carrying this T cell receptor (beta chain) was observed a handful of times. What it binds is unknown. Researchers tagged individual cDNA molecules with unique molecular identifiers. Each CDR3 protein is one row after TCRdb ran MiXCR on the 5' RACE reads. There are 65,000 to 90,000 distinct CDR3 sequences in the sample; about 12% occur only once, and less than 8.5% lies in the top ten. The sample originates from a study of early T cells in non-severe SARS-CoV-2 infection. Study-wide background: Whole-blood bulk RNA, unsorted, was sequenced, and chains were unpaired. Overall study results and limits: Matching with VDJdb favored anti-spike CD8 responses (missing private and CD4 specificities).

CDR1 and CDR2 from the germline V gene are KGHSY and FQNENV. CDR3 size: 13 residues. With 4 bases clipped from V and 7 bases from J, the junction kept 6 bases outside the gene matches. Sample: whole blood. V and J are TRBV16 and TRBJ1-2; 7 nucleotides agree with TRBD1. This sequence was found in an adult who was a healthcare worker with PCR-confirmed SARS-CoV-2 infection or an uninfected control (not recorded which). CDR3 region: CASSRDSWIGYTF. CDR3 sequence (DNA): TGTGCCAGCAGCCGGGACAGTTGGATTGGCTACACCTTC.